Presented here are 28 T cell receptor beta chains from one specimen sequenced in a study of beta chain features in type 1 diabetes. The entirety of the isolated RNA underwent reverse transcription, so expressed TCRB transcripts were sequenced. This table comes from immunoSEQ multiplex PCR, and its TCRdb copy is limited to in-frame clones, with some not included. Seen here are some 220,000 clones, approximately 10% observed once, and the top ten hold about 1.2%. Sequencing was done on a sample of central memory CD4+ T cells from blood. Source of these receptors: a man aged 18 to 30 in good health.

This clone was recorded many times. The V call is TRBV7-6, the J call TRBJ2-1, with a weak D call TRBD2 (5 bases). Trimming removed 5 bases from V and 10 bases from J, with 9 bases in between. In germline, CDR1 is SGHVS, CDR2 FNYEAQ. The CDR3 spans 11 residues. Here the CDR3 DNA reads TGTGCCAGCAGCCCCGGACTCGAGCAGTTCTTC. Its translation is CASSPGLEQFF.

This chain connects TRBV5-4 to TRBJ2-7; D perhaps matches TRBD2 (6 bases). The length of the CDR3 is 13 residues. From germline, CDR1 is SGHNT and CDR2 YYREEE (reference sequence). V was trimmed by 2 bases and J by 6 bases, leaving 12 bases between them. CDR3 loop: CASSFGRDGEQYF. The CDR3 DNA reads as TGTGCCAGCAGCTTCGGGCGGGATGGCGAGCAGTACTTC.

The chain combines TRBV30 with TRBJ2-1; 9 bases map to TRBD2. The CDR3 has 15 residues. Trimming removed 5 bases from V and 7 bases from J; junction bases left unmatched: 12. In germline, CDR1 is GTSNPN, CDR2 SVGIG (reference sequence). CDR3: CAWVTRSGRGNEQFF. DNA of the CDR3: TGTGCCTGGGTCACTCGTAGCGGGAGAGGGAATGAGCAGTTCTTC.

This clone was recorded a few times. This chain uses TRBV7-9 with TRBJ2-5; D is tentatively TRBD1 or TRBD2 (5 bases each). CDR1 and CDR2 (germline): SEHNR, FQNEAQ (reference sequence). V was trimmed by 1 base and J by 7 bases, leaving 13 bases between them. The CDR3 totals 14 residues. For the CDR3, the DNA is TGTGCCAGCAGCTTAGACAGGTCTGGGGGGACCCAGTACTTC. Translation: CASSLDRSGGTQYF.

This clone was seen at least ten times. The chain is built from TRBV25-1 and TRBJ2-2, with D uncertain. V lost 7 bases and J lost 0, with 9 bases in between. The CDR3 extends over 14 amino acids. Per germline, CDR1 MGHDK and CDR2 SYGVNS. DNA of the CDR3: TGTGCCAGCATAGGCATAGCGAACACCGGGGAGCTGTTTTTT. Amino acids: CASIGIANTGELFF.

V usage is TRBV14 and J usage is TRBJ1-1; D uncertain. This CDR3 region has 14 residues. Germline-derived CDR1 and CDR2 are SGHDN and FVKESK. Trimming took 3 bases from V and 1 from J, leaving 9 bases between them. This CDR3 is CASSHRRANTEAFF. The CDR3 DNA reads as TGTGCCAGCAGCCACCGCCGGGCGAACACTGAAGCTTTCTTT.

This clone was counted ten times or more. The chain carries TRBV7-6 and TRBJ2-1; TRBD2 matches at 11 bases. The CDR3 has 16 residues. J gave up 5 bases and V 5 bases, and 8 bases lay outside the gene matches. The germline CDR1 and CDR2 sequences are SGHVS and FNYEAQ. In nucleotides, the CDR3 is TGTGCCAGCAGCATTTTAGCGGGAGGGCCACACAATGAGCAGTTCTTC. Amino acid sequence: CASSILAGGPHNEQFF.

V is TRBV7-9 and J is TRBJ2-1, with 8 nucleotides matching TRBD1. The CDR3 has 14 amino acids. The junction had 5 bases not matched to a gene; V was cut back by 5 bases and J by 5 bases. Per the germline V gene, CDR1 is SEHNR and CDR2 is FQNEAQ (reference sequence). The CDR3 DNA sequence: TGTGCCAGCAGCCCGGACAGGGCTAACAATGAGCAGTTCTTC. Translation: CASSPDRANNEQFF.

In its sample, this clone was seen a few times. The chain employs TRBV29-1 and TRBJ2-7; no definite D call. CDR1 SQVTM and CDR2 ANQGSEA come from the germline V gene. The V gene lost 2 bases and the J gene lost 3 bases, with 5 bases spanning the gap. The length of the CDR3 is 11 residues. The CDR3 here is CSVETDYEQYF. The DNA for the CDR3 is TGCAGCGTTGAAACGGACTACGAGCAGTACTTC.

This chain uses TRBV20-1 with TRBJ2-5; D might be TRBD2 (5 bases). Trimming shortened V by 7 bases and J by 5 bases, and 11 bases separated the two germline ends. This CDR3 region has 11 residues. Germline CDR1 and CDR2: DFQATT and SNEGSKA (reference sequence). CDR3 residues: CSVPRGETQYF. The CDR3, as DNA: TGCAGTGTACCTCGAGGGGAGACCCAGTACTTC.

This clone was detected a few times. V usage is TRBV10-3 and J usage is TRBJ2-2; D is possibly TRBD2 (6 bases). The V end was cut by 4 bases, the J end by 0 bases, with 9 bases between. From germline, CDR1 is ENHRY and CDR2 SYGVKD. This CDR3 contains 15 residues. In DNA form, the CDR3 reads TGTGCCATCAGTGGGCGGGGCGCGAACACCGGGGAGCTGTTTTTT. It yields the protein CAISGRGANTGELFF.

The CDR3 coding sequence is TGTGCCTGGAGCGGACTAGCGGCATATAGAGAGCAGTTCTTC. Residues: CAWSGLAAYREQFF. The chain employs TRBV30 and TRBJ2-1; 10 positions agree with TRBD2. From germline, CDR1 is GTSNPN and CDR2 SVGIG (reference sequence). The CDR3 covers 14 residues. Germline trimming cut 3 bases from V and 10 bases from J; bases unmatched to any gene: 9.

The rearrangement joins TRBV18 to TRBJ1-1, with 7 bases fitting TRBD1. With 8 bases clipped from V and 7 bases from J, the junction kept 7 bases outside the gene matches. Germline V gives CDR1 KGHSH, CDR2 LQKENI. CDR3 length: 12 residues. CDR3 sequence: CASTGTVGEAFF. In DNA form, the CDR3 reads TGTGCCAGCACCGGGACAGTCGGTGAAGCTTTCTTT.

This clone has a handful of counts. The gene calls are TRBV7-2 and TRBJ2-5, with D possibly being TRBD1 (5 bases). There are 13 residues in the CDR3. The V gene lost 2 bases and the J gene lost 7 bases, with 11 bases spanning the gap. Germline loops: CDR1 SGHTA, CDR2 FQGNSA. The CDR3 loop reads CASSLLGPLTQYF. CDR3 bases: TGTGCCAGCAGCTTACTGGGGCCCCTGACCCAGTACTTC.

This clone was recorded at least ten times. The chain links TRBV19 to TRBJ1-1; D ambiguous. Germline V gives CDR1 LNHDA, CDR2 SQIVND (reference sequence). V was cut by 7 bases and J by 3 bases, with 12 bases left in between. The CDR3 has 13 residues. For the CDR3, the DNA is TGTGCCAGTATGGGTCGGGCAGACACTGAAGCTTTCTTT. As protein: CASMGRADTEAFF.

This chain joins TRBV10-3 and TRBJ2-7; TRBD1 matches 9 bases. V was clipped by 5 bases and J by 2 bases; unmatched bases: 4. The CDR3 length is 14 residues. CDR1 is ENHRY, CDR2 SYGVKD, per germline. CDR3 sequence: CAISRTGEAYEQYF. The DNA of the CDR3 is TGTGCCATCAGTAGGACAGGGGAAGCCTACGAGCAGTACTTC.

This clone was counted at least ten times. CDR3 sequence: CASSQQGAGEQFF. Here the CDR3 DNA reads TGTGCCAGTAGTCAACAGGGGGCGGGCGAGCAGTTCTTC. This chain joins TRBV19 and TRBJ2-1; TRBD1 agrees at 9 bases. There are 13 residues in the CDR3. The germline CDR1 and CDR2 sequences are LNHDA and SQIVND (reference sequence). V shed 5 bases, J shed 10 bases, and the junction held 6 bases outside the gene matches.

The gene calls are TRBV7-2 and TRBJ2-3; 9 bases fit TRBD2. Germline values: CDR1 SGHTA, CDR2 FQGNSA. V trimming: 1 base; J trimming: 3 bases; junction bases outside the gene matches: 2. This CDR3 is built from 15 residues. The CDR3 is CASSLGSGSTDTQYF. In DNA, the CDR3 is TGTGCCAGCAGCTTAGGTAGCGGGAGTACAGATACGCAGTATTTT.

This clone has a count of ten or more. The V gene is TRBV29-1, the J gene TRBJ2-5; 8 positions match TRBD1. J was trimmed by 4 bases and V by 3 bases; bases with no gene match: 4. There are 13 residues in the CDR3. Germline loops: CDR1 SQVTM, CDR2 ANQGSEA. CDR3 DNA: TGCAGCGTTGACAGGGGGCGACGAGAGACCCAGTACTTC. Translated, it gives CSVDRGRRETQYF.

This clone was recorded once. This sequence joins TRBV27 and TRBJ2-1, with a possible D match to TRBD1 (5 bases). From germline, CDR1 is MNHEY and CDR2 SMNVEV (reference sequence). Trimming removed 3 bases from V and 6 bases from J, with 12 bases in between. The CDR3 consists of 14 residues. Written as DNA, the CDR3 is TGTGCCAGCAGTTTTAGGGGCGCCTCCAATGAGCAGTTCTTC. Its translation: CASSFRGASNEQFF.

V and J are TRBV30 and TRBJ1-2; 7 bases are shared with TRBD1. V lost 3 bases to trimming and J lost 6 bases; unmatched junction nucleotides: 10. In germline, CDR1 is GTSNPN, CDR2 SVGIG (reference sequence). The CDR3 totals 14 residues. CDR3 protein: CAWRGKDRAHGYTF. CDR3 nucleotides: TGTGCCTGGAGGGGTAAAGACAGGGCGCATGGCTACACCTTC.

V is TRBV6-5 and J is TRBJ1-2, with D uncertain. This CDR3 spans 15 amino acids. The V gene's germline CDR1 is MNHEY and CDR2 SVGAGI. The V end lost 7 bases, the J end lost 0 bases, and 15 bases lay between the germline ends. The CDR3 loop reads CASNRKGPANYGYTF. As DNA, the CDR3 is TGTGCCAGCAACCGCAAAGGTCCCGCTAACTATGGCTACACCTTC.

This clone was picked up a small number of times. V and J are TRBV11-2 and TRBJ2-1; tentatively, D is TRBD2 (6 bases). Germline-derived CDR1 and CDR2 are SGHAT and FQNNGV. The CDR3 runs to 18 residues. V lost 5 bases, J lost 1 base, and 21 bases lay in between. CDR3: CASSPNFGGARSYNEQFF. The CDR3 region has the DNA TGTGCCAGCAGCCCTAATTTCGGGGGAGCCAGGTCCTACAATGAGCAGTTCTTC.

This clone was seen a handful of times. The rearrangement uses TRBV9 and TRBJ1-5; a weak D match, TRBD1 (5 bases). Trimming removed 3 bases at V and 5 bases at J, with 12 bases between. Germline V CDR1 and CDR2: SGDLS, YYNGEE. The CDR3 loop spans 14 amino acids. The CDR3 region has the DNA TGTGCCAGCAGCGACACGGGGGGAGATCAGCCCCAGCATTTT. Amino acids: CASSDTGGDQPQHF.

This clone was counted between two and nine times. V usage is TRBV9 and J usage is TRBJ2-3, with no clear D. Germline values: CDR1 SGDLS, CDR2 YYNGEE. The CDR3 has 13 amino acids. V gave up 0 bases and J gave up 4 bases, with 6 bases separating them. In DNA, the CDR3 is TGTGCCAGCAGCGTAGAGGTCCCAGATACGCAGTATTTT. Translated: CASSVEVPDTQYF.

This clone occurred a few times. The J gene is TRBJ2-5, the V gene TRBV4-3; D remains ambiguous. The V gene's germline CDR1 is LGHNA and CDR2 YSLEER. This CDR3 has 17 amino acids. Trimming pared 1 base from V and 6 bases from J, leaving 21 bases between. CDR3 nucleotides: TGCGCCAGCAGCCAAGGAAGGGCTGCCTACGGTAGACAGACCCAGTACTTC. This translates into CASSQGRAAYGRQTQYF.

This clone has just a few counts. The V gene is TRBV6-1, the J gene TRBJ1-5; 9 bases match TRBD1. The CDR3 consists of 14 residues. The germline gives CDR1 MNHNS, CDR2 SASEGT. V lost 6 bases and J lost 6; bases outside the gene matches: 6. CDR3 sequence (DNA): TGTGCCAGCAGAAGGGACAGGGTGGGTCAGCCCCAGCATTTT. Translated: CASRRDRVGQPQHF.

This rearrangement joins TRBV29-1 to TRBJ1-5; 7 nucleotides agree with TRBD1. The V and J ends lost 4 bases and 6 bases, in that order; junction bases with no gene match: 6. The CDR3 totals 13 residues. CDR1 is SQVTM, CDR2 ANQGSEA, per germline. CDR3 nucleotide sequence: TGCAGCGTTGGACAGGGAGACGGTCAGCCCCAGCATTTT. Translated, it gives CSVGQGDGQPQHF.